The 18 T cell receptor beta chains listed next were all sequenced from one sample in a study of blood T cell repertoires in COVID-19. The data were produced by immunoSEQ multiplex PCR, yet TCRdb's version contains in-frame clones alone and is incomplete. This table has 250,000 to 350,000 clones, 88% appearing once. The specimen was PBMCs or T cells enriched from blood (not recorded which). The receptors here all came from a woman aged 55-69 years in a cohort exposed to, infected with or recovered from COVID-19 (not recorded which).

This clone showed up just a few times. The chain couples TRBV5-4 to TRBJ1-6; the match to TRBD1 covers 7 bases. Germline assignment: CDR1 SGHNT and CDR2 YYREEE (reference sequence). This CDR3 comprises 16 residues. Trimming took 0 bases from V and 5 from J; bases not matched to a gene: 5. CDR3 sequence (DNA): TGTGCCAGCAGCTTGGGAAAGGGGGCGGATAATTCACCCCTCCACTTT. Its translation is CASSLGKGADNSPLHF.

The rearrangement joins TRBV20-1 to TRBJ2-7, with 14 bases fitting TRBD2. Germline-derived CDR1 and CDR2 are DFQATT and SNEGSKA (reference sequence). Losses at the gene ends were 3 bases for V and 4 bases for J; bases not matched to a gene: 8. This CDR3 contains 16 residues. As DNA, the CDR3 is TGCAGTGCTAGTGACCCAGGGACTAGCGGGAGTTACGAGCAGTACTTC. It yields the protein CSASDPGTSGSYEQYF.

The CDR3 nucleotides are TGTGCCAGCAGTCTTACAGGGGTGAGGACTGAAGCTTTCTTT. Its translation: CASSLTGVRTEAFF. The rearrangement links TRBV5-4 to TRBJ1-1; TRBD1 aligns across 7 bases. The J segment lost 5 bases and the V segment lost 5 bases, leaving 9 bases of the junction unmatched. Germline CDR1 reads SGHNT; CDR2 reads YYREEE (reference sequence). The CDR3 has 14 amino acids. Full variable domain (missing parts from reference TRBV5-4 and TRBJ1-1): ETGVTQSPTHLIKTRGQQVTLRCSSQSGHNTVSWYQQALGQGPQFIFQYYREEENGRGNFPPRFSGLQFPNYSSELNVNALELDDSALYLCASSLTGVRTEAFFGQGTRLTVV.

In DNA form, the CDR3 reads TGTGCCAGCAGCTTGGGAGGGGTTAGCTCCTACGAGCAGTACTTC. Its protein product is CASSLGGVSSYEQYF. The gene calls are TRBV13 and TRBJ2-7, with 7 bases aligning to TRBD2. Trimming removed 3 bases from V and 0 bases from J; junction bases left unmatched: 5. Looked up from germline, CDR1 is PRHDT and CDR2 is FYEKMQ (reference sequence). This CDR3 region has 15 residues.

J is TRBJ2-2 and V is TRBV18, with D perhaps matching TRBD1 (5 bases). This CDR3 comprises 15 residues. Trimming left V 2 bases short and J 6 bases short, with 13 bases between. The V gene's germline CDR1 is KGHSH and CDR2 LQKENI. CDR3 in DNA: TGTGCCAGCTCACCAGAATTGATCAGGGCCGGGGAGCTGTTTTTT. Translating it yields CASSPELIRAGELFF.

This clone was counted at least ten times. For the CDR3, the DNA is TGTGCCAGTAGTGCTTTAAAGACTCAGAACACTGAAGCTTTCTTT. This translates into CASSALKTQNTEAFF. The chain recombines TRBV19 with TRBJ1-1; no firm D call. The CDR3 totals 15 residues. The V gene lost 5 bases and the J gene lost 1 base, with 14 bases spanning the gap. Germline CDR1 is LNHDA and CDR2 is SQIVND (reference sequence).

CDR3 in DNA: TGTGCCAGCAGCGTATCGGGAAACACTGAAGCTTTCTTT. As protein: CASSVSGNTEAFF. The rearrangement links TRBV11-2 to TRBJ1-1; no reliable D call. The CDR3 has 13 amino acids. V was trimmed by 5 bases and J by 2 bases, leaving 9 bases between them. Germline V CDR1 and CDR2: SGHAT, FQNNGV.

This sequence joins TRBV5-1 and TRBJ2-7, with D possibly matching TRBD2 (5 bases). The CDR3 runs to 12 residues. Trimming shortened V by 4 bases and J by 5 bases, and 10 bases separated the two germline ends. Germline CDR1 reads SGHRS; CDR2 reads YFSETQ. The CDR3 DNA is TGCGCCAGCAGCCTCCGGGGAGACGAGCAGTACTTC. As protein: CASSLRGDEQYF. Together with reference TRBV5-1 and TRBJ2-7, the CDR3 gives the full variable domain: KAGVTQTPRYLIKTRGQQVTLSCSPISGHRSVSWYQQTPGQGLQFLFEYFSETQRNKGNFPGRFSGRQFSNSRSEMNVSTLELGDSALYLCASSLRGDEQYFGPGTRLTVT.

In its sample, this clone was seen once. The J gene is TRBJ2-3, the V gene TRBV5-1; 8 positions match TRBD1. The V gene's germline CDR1 is SGHRS and CDR2 YFSETQ. V lost 0 bases and J lost 2; bases outside the gene matches: 2. The CDR3 has 15 amino acids. The CDR3 protein is CASSLGQGPTDTQYF. CDR3 DNA: TGCGCCAGCAGCTTGGGACAGGGGCCCACAGATACGCAGTATTTT.

This clone was observed a single time. This sequence joins TRBV7-6 and TRBJ2-3; a possible D gene is TRBD1 (6 bases). The V gene's germline CDR1 is SGHVS and CDR2 FNYEAQ. The CDR3 is made up of 14 amino acids. The V and J ends lost 5 bases and 7 bases respectively, with 16 bases between them. CDR3 residues: CASSPPQGRNTQYF. The CDR3 bases are TGTGCCAGCAGCCCCCCCCAGGGGAGAAATACGCAGTATTTT.

This chain connects TRBV13 to TRBJ1-1, with D unresolved. The CDR3 sequence is 11 residues long. V lost 6 bases and J 8 bases, leaving 10 bases between the germline ends. Germline V gives CDR1 PRHDT, CDR2 FYEKMQ (reference sequence). The CDR3 region is CASSQTREAFF. The CDR3 nucleotides are TGTGCCAGCAGTCAAACCCGGGAAGCTTTCTTT.

The V call is TRBV30, the J call TRBJ1-6, with D hard to call. V shed 2 bases and J shed 9 bases, with 14 bases lying between them. The germline CDR1 and CDR2 sequences are GTSNPN and SVGIG (reference sequence). This CDR3 has 14 residues. This chain's CDR3 is CAWSMGNGGSPLHF. In DNA, the CDR3 is TGTGCCTGGAGTATGGGGAACGGAGGTTCACCCCTCCACTTT.

The V call is TRBV24-1, the J call TRBJ2-1, with a possible D match to TRBD1 (7 bases). CDR1 and CDR2 from the germline V gene are KGHDR and SFDVKD. The CDR3 has 16 residues. Trimming removed 8 bases at V and 8 bases at J, with 24 bases between. The CDR3 loop reads CATKAPGAGQTDEQFF. The CDR3, as DNA: TGTGCCACCAAGGCCCCCGGCGCGGGACAGACGGATGAGCAGTTCTTC.

This sequence joins TRBV30 and TRBJ1-1; a weak D match, TRBD1 (6 bases). The germline V and J ends were trimmed by 3 bases and 7 bases, with 9 bases remaining between them. This CDR3 region has 11 residues. The V gene's germline CDR1 is GTSNPN and CDR2 SVGIG (reference sequence). In DNA form, the CDR3 reads TGTGCCTGGAGACTAGGGGGTGAAGCTTTCTTT. This translates into CAWRLGGEAFF.

This chain connects TRBV7-3 to TRBJ2-1; possibly TRBD1 for D (6 bases). Trimming shortened V by 5 bases and J by 3 bases, and 11 bases separated the two germline ends. The length of the CDR3 is 14 residues. The V gene's germline CDR1 is SGHTA and CDR2 FQGTGA. As DNA, the CDR3 is TGTGCCAGCAGCCCTACAGGGATCTACAATGAGCAGTTCTTC. Protein product: CASSPTGIYNEQFF.

The V and J genes are TRBV3-1 (or the pseudogene TRBV3-2) and TRBJ2-7, with TRBD2 as a possible D gene (6 bases). There are 15 residues in the CDR3. CDR1 and CDR2 from the germline V gene are LGHDT and YNNKEL (reference sequence). Trimming took 4 bases from V and 3 from J, leaving 16 bases between them. CDR3 amino acids: CASSRRTTNGYEQYF. DNA of the CDR3: TGTGCCAGCAGCCGCCGGACTACCAATGGCTACGAGCAGTACTTC.

The chain recombines TRBV4-1 with TRBJ1-6; 10 bases match TRBD1. Germline CDR1 is MGHRA and CDR2 is YSYEKL. CDR3 length: 17 residues. The V segment lost 3 bases and the J segment 10 bases; nucleotides outside the gene matches: 12. The CDR3, as DNA: TGCGCCAGCAGCCAGGAGGCGACAGGGGGCGCAGGGTCACCCCTCCACTTT. Its translation is CASSQEATGGAGSPLHF.

This rearrangement joins TRBV5-4 to TRBJ2-2; D is unclear. CDR1 and CDR2 from the germline V gene are SGHNT and YYREEE (reference sequence). Deletions cut 4 bases from V and 1 base from J, with 5 bases between. This CDR3 contains 13 residues. CDR3 nucleotide sequence: TGTGCCAGCAGCCGACAGAACACCGGGGAGCTGTTTTTT. It is translated as CASSRQNTGELFF.